The 6 T cell receptor beta chains in this list originate from one sample, sequenced in a study of memory B cells and T cells in multiple sclerosis. Their cognate antigens are unknown. This table comes from immunoSEQ multiplex PCR, and its TCRdb copy is limited to in-frame clones, with some not included. The sample gives roughly 12,000 clones, roughly 81% of which show up once; about 2.8% is in the top ten. CFSE-dim autoproliferating and CFSE-high non-proliferating T cells from unstimulated culture were sequenced separately. Replicate wells were pooled after 7 days of stimulus-free culture of approximately 50 million CFSE-labeled PBMCs. Sequencing was done on a sample of PBMCs from blood kept in culture. The source is a human donor with multiple sclerosis.

The V and J genes are TRBV5-1 and TRBJ2-3; D not resolved. V gave up 0 bases and J gave up 0 bases, with 11 bases separating them. The length of the CDR3 is 16 residues. CDR1 is SGHRS and CDR2 is YFSETQ in the germline V gene. CDR3 DNA sequence: TGCGCCAGCAGCTTGGGTTATAGCACTAGCACAGATACGCAGTATTTT. Its protein is CASSLGYSTSTDTQYF.

The genes are TRBV7-6 and TRBJ2-1; 7 bases fit TRBD2. Trimming cost V 0 bases and J 7 bases; bases outside gene matches: 3. In germline, CDR1 is SGHVS, CDR2 FNYEAQ. This CDR3 has 14 residues. The CDR3 nucleotides are TGTGCCAGCAGCTTAGCTAGCGGGTTGAATGAGCAGTTCTTC. Its translation: CASSLASGLNEQFF.

The chain couples TRBV11-3 to TRBJ2-2; 8 nucleotides agree with TRBD2. The J segment lost 4 bases and the V segment lost 5 bases, leaving 3 bases of the junction unmatched. The germline gives CDR1 SGHNT, CDR2 YENEEA. This CDR3 region has 14 residues. The CDR3 region has the DNA TGTGCCAGCAGCGGGACTAGAGTCACCGGGGAGCTGTTTTTT. Translation: CASSGTRVTGELFF.

The chain couples TRBV10-3 to TRBJ1-4, with D unresolved. The length of the CDR3 is 17 residues. Trimming removed 10 bases at V and 0 bases at J, with 21 bases between. Germline V gives CDR1 ENHRY, CDR2 SYGVKD. CDR3 protein: CATRIALLPSTNEKLFF. The CDR3 DNA reads TGTGCCACCCGCATTGCGTTATTACCTTCAACTAATGAAAAACTGTTTTTT.

The chain recombines TRBV19 with TRBJ1-1, with D unclear. The CDR3 length is 12 residues. Germline V gene data show CDR1 as LNHDA and CDR2 as SQIVND (reference sequence). Trimming cost V 6 bases and J 1 base, with 6 bases left between them. As DNA, the CDR3 is TGTGCCAGTAGATCCGGGAACACTGAAGCTTTCTTT. Its translation is CASRSGNTEAFF.

This rearrangement joins TRBV28 to TRBJ2-2, with 7 bases lining up with TRBD2. Germline V gene data show CDR1 as MDHEN and CDR2 as SYDVKM. The CDR3 has 15 residues. V dropped 5 bases and J dropped 4; count of bases not matched to a gene: 7. DNA of the CDR3: TGTGCCAGCAGTCCTCTAGCGGACACCACCGGGGAGCTGTTTTTT. This encodes CASSPLADTTGELFF.